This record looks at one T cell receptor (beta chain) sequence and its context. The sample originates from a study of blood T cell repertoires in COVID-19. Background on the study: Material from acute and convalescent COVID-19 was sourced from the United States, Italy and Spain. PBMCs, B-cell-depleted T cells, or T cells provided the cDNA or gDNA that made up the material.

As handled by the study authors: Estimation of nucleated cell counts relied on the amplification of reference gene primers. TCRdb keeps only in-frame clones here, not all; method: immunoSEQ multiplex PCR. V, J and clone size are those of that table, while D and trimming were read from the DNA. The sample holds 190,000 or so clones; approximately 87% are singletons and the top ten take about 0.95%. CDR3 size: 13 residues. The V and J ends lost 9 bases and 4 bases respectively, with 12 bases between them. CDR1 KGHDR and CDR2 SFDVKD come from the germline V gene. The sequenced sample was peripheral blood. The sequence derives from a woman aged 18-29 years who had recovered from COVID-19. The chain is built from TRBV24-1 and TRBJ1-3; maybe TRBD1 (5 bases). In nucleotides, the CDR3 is TGTGCCACCCGGACAAGGGCGGGAAACACCATATATTTT. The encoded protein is CATRTRAGNTIYF.